Following are 19 T cell receptor beta chains from one sample sequenced in a study of T-cell memory formation after mild COVID-19. TCRdb passed the 5' RACE reads through MiXCR, listing each CDR3 protein once. Here the sample spans over 300,000 distinct CDR3 sequences, around a fifth being singletons. The sequencing sample was made of PBMCs or a T cell subset sorted from them (not recorded which). Receptors originate from a man aged 18 to 30 who had mild COVID-19 (a few samples of this study predate the infection). Cell type and time point are not known.

This clonotype was observed a few times. This chain connects TRBV12-3 or TRBV12-4 to TRBJ2-5, with D perhaps TRBD2 (6 bases). Trimming shortened V by 4 bases and J by 5 bases, and 14 bases separated the two germline ends. The CDR3 is 14 residues long. In DNA form, the CDR3 reads TGTGCCAGCAGTTCCCCTCGGGGGTTGGAGACCCAGTACTTC. This sequence encodes CASSSPRGLETQYF.

The chain couples TRBV7-2 to TRBJ2-5; tentatively, D is TRBD1 (6 bases). The V gene lost 10 bases and the J gene lost 0 bases, with 12 bases spanning the gap. Germline V gene lookup returns CDR1 SGHTA and CDR2 FQGNSA. CDR3 length: 13 amino acids. CDR3 region: CAIRDRYQETQYF. The CDR3, as DNA: TGTGCCATCCGTGACAGGTACCAAGAGACCCAGTACTTC.

Concerning this clonotype: Its ends do not fully match the called genes, so a read error is possible. The J gene is TRBJ2-1, the V gene TRBV2; 12 nucleotides line up with TRBD2. CDR3 length: 14 amino acids. Germline CDR1 reads SNHLY; CDR2 reads FYNNEI. This CDR3 reads CASSPFTSGGPLIF. The CDR3 coding sequence is TGTGCCAGCAGCCCTTTCACTAGCGGGGGGCCCCTCATCTTC.

This clonotype came up a few times. This CDR3 reads CRARPPRGAVDTQYF. The CDR3 DNA follows: TGCAGGGCCCGCCCCCCCAGGGGCGCCGTAGATACGCAGTATTTT. The chain employs TRBV20-1 and TRBJ2-3; perhaps TRBD1 as D (6 bases). CDR3 length: 15 residues. Germline CDR1 and CDR2: DFQATT and SNEGSKA (reference sequence).

This clonotype came up a few times. The chain employs TRBV18 and TRBJ2-2; TRBD1 agrees at 7 bases. Germline values: CDR1 KGHSH, CDR2 LQKENI. The V segment lost 2 bases and the J segment 4 bases; nucleotides outside the gene matches: 7. The CDR3 is 16 amino acids. This chain's CDR3 is CASSPGTATITGELFF. The CDR3 DNA follows: TGTGCCAGCTCACCAGGGACAGCTACTATCACCGGGGAGCTGTTTTTT. Full variable domain (remainder filled in from reference TRBV18 and TRBJ2-2): NAGVMQNPRHLVRRRGQEARLRCSPMKGHSHVYWYRQLPEEGLKFMVYLQKENIIDESGMPKERFSAEFPKEGPSILRIQQVVRGDSAAYFCASSPGTATITGELFFGEGSRLTVL.

This clonotype has ten or more counts. The chain links TRBV5-1 to TRBJ2-5; D not certain. Germline CDR1 reads SGHRS; CDR2 reads YFSETQ. This CDR3 is 13 amino acids long. The V and J ends lost 0 bases and 5 bases respectively, with 8 bases between them. This chain's CDR3 is CASSLDDGETQYF. Written as DNA, the CDR3 is TGCGCCAGCAGCTTGGACGACGGGGAGACCCAGTACTTC.

Ten or more counts support this clonotype. The V and J genes are TRBV5-1 and TRBJ2-3, with TRBD2 matching 8 bases. Unmatched junction bases numbered 10, after V lost 4 bases and J lost 6 bases. Germline V CDR1 and CDR2: SGHRS, YFSETQ. CDR3 length: 15 amino acids. CDR3 bases: TGCGCCAGCAGCCCCAACGGGGGGGGGAGTGATACGCAGTATTTT. Protein: CASSPNGGGSDTQYF.

This chain connects TRBV6-1 to TRBJ2-5; perhaps TRBD1 as D (6 bases). Per the germline V gene, CDR1 is MNHNS and CDR2 is SASEGT. The CDR3 length is 14 residues. The ends were cut back, 6 bases at V and 1 base at J, with 12 bases in the middle. CDR3 loop: CASRDSRPQETQYF. CDR3 DNA: TGTGCCAGCAGGGACAGCCGACCCCAAGAGACCCAGTACTTC.

This clonotype was recorded at least ten times. This chain links TRBV3-1 with TRBJ1-1; D is unresolved. The germline gives CDR1 LGHDT, CDR2 YNNKEL (reference sequence). This CDR3 has 13 amino acids. With 1 base removed from V and 1 base from J, the gap between germline ends came to 4 bases. DNA for the CDR3: TGTGCCAGCAGCCAAGGGGGGAACACTGAAGCTTTCTTT. It translates to CASSQGGNTEAFF.

This clonotype was picked up a small number of times. V and J are TRBV7-8 and TRBJ1-1; D is unclear. The CDR3 runs to 16 residues. Trimming left V 1 base short and J 0 bases short, with 12 bases between. CDR1 and CDR2 from the germline V gene are SGHVS and FQNEAQ. The CDR3 spells CASSLGGEGMNTEAFF. The CDR3 DNA sequence: TGTGCCAGCAGCTTAGGGGGAGAAGGGATGAACACTGAAGCTTTCTTT.

This clonotype was seen a handful of times. CDR3 bases: TGTGCCAGCATATCAGGAGGCGGGGAGCTGTTTTTT. Amino acids: CASISGGGELFF. The chain is built from TRBV2 and TRBJ2-2, with D possibly matching TRBD2 (5 bases). CDR3 length: 12 amino acids. The V gene lost 7 bases and the J gene lost 7 bases, with 10 bases spanning the gap. Germline V gene data show CDR1 as SNHLY and CDR2 as FYNNEI.

The V and J genes are TRBV5-1 and TRBJ1-4; 11 bases are shared with TRBD1. Germline CDR1 and CDR2: SGHRS and YFSETQ. J was trimmed by 7 bases and V by 3 bases; bases with no gene match: 8. The CDR3 is made up of 16 amino acids. The CDR3 sequence is CASSSRDRGISEKLFF. The CDR3 DNA reads TGCGCCAGCAGCTCGCGGGACAGGGGGATAAGTGAAAAACTGTTTTTT.

The gene calls are TRBV7-8 and TRBJ2-1; D is perhaps TRBD2 (7 bases). The CDR3 consists of 15 residues. Germline CDR1 is SGHVS and CDR2 is FQNEAQ. The ends were cut back, 2 bases at V and 5 bases at J, with 13 bases in the middle. The CDR3 here is CASSLTAGTNNEQFF. CDR3 coding DNA: TGTGCCAGCAGCTTAACAGCGGGGACAAACAATGAGCAGTTCTTC.

This clonotype was observed a single time. The V call is TRBV6-5, the J call TRBJ2-1; 7 nucleotides agree with TRBD2. CDR1 MNHEY and CDR2 SVGAGI come from the germline V gene. This CDR3 has 15 residues. With V trimmed by 8 bases and J by 0 bases, 7 bases remained unmatched. The chain's CDR3 is CASSEAGSSYNEQFF. The CDR3 DNA reads as TGTGCCAGCTCAGAAGCGGGGAGCTCCTACAATGAGCAGTTCTTC.

V is TRBV6-5 and J is TRBJ1-6; D ambiguous. Trimming pared 2 bases from V and 7 bases from J, leaving 12 bases between. The length of the CDR3 is 15 residues. Germline CDR1 MNHEY, CDR2 SVGAGI. Here the CDR3 reads CASSYGTIPNSPLHF. The CDR3 DNA follows: TGTGCCAGCAGTTACGGCACAATCCCCAATTCACCCCTCCACTTT.

This clonotype appeared many times. J is TRBJ1-2 and V is TRBV7-2; 8 nucleotides align to TRBD1. The germline gives CDR1 SGHTA, CDR2 FQGNSA. The junction had 7 bases not matched to a gene; V was cut back by 7 bases and J by 3 bases. The CDR3 has 14 amino acids. In nucleotides, the CDR3 is TGTGCCAGCAAAGGGGACAGGAGGGACTATGGCTACACCTTC. Protein product: CASKGDRRDYGYTF.

The chain recombines TRBV5-1 with TRBJ2-5, with 9 bases fitting TRBD1. The CDR3 spans 16 residues. Per the germline V gene, CDR1 is SGHRS and CDR2 is YFSETQ. With 5 bases clipped from V and 1 base from J, the junction kept 9 bases outside the gene matches. In nucleotides, the CDR3 is TGCGCCAGCAGTCTGGGCCCGGGACAGGGCCAAGAGACCCAGTACTTC. Encoded protein: CASSLGPGQGQETQYF. The full variable domain, in which reference TRBV5-1 and TRBJ2-5 provide the parts outside the CDR3, is KAGVTQTPRYLIKTRGQQVTLSCSPISGHRSVSWYQQTPGQGLQFLFEYFSETQRNKGNFPGRFSGRQFSNSRSEMNVSTLELGDSALYLCASSLGPGQGQETQYFGPGTRLLVL.

In this sample, this clonotype turned up a few times. The rearrangement uses TRBV5-1 and TRBJ2-3; D gene unclear. The CDR3 sequence is 15 residues long. Per the germline V gene, CDR1 is SGHRS and CDR2 is YFSETQ. V dropped 4 bases and J dropped 1 base, with 13 bases sitting between them. The CDR3 is CASSPTDGRTDTQYF. CDR3 nucleotide sequence: TGCGCCAGCAGCCCGACCGACGGCCGCACAGATACGCAGTATTTT. Supplemented by reference TRBV5-1 and TRBJ2-3, the full variable domain reads KAGVTQTPRYLIKTRGQQVTLSCSPISGHRSVSWYQQTPGQGLQFLFEYFSETQRNKGNFPGRFSGRQFSNSRSEMNVSTLELGDSALYLCASSPTDGRTDTQYFGPGTRLTVL.

This clonotype showed up many times. This chain joins TRBV2 and TRBJ1-5; weak D call: TRBD1 (5 bases). Germline CDR1 and CDR2: SNHLY and FYNNEI. The germline V and J ends were trimmed by 1 base and 9 bases, with 13 bases remaining between them. This CDR3 contains 14 residues. DNA of the CDR3: TGTGCCAGCAGTGAAGAGGCGGGGCCCCCGCCCCAGCATTTT. This encodes CASSEEAGPPPQHF.